These 9 T cell receptor beta chains were all obtained from the same sample, sequenced in a study of cytomegalovirus exposure and HLA in healthy donors. Primers for the PCR totalled 60 Vbeta and 13 Jbeta. The repertoire was sequenced with immunoSEQ multiplex PCR; TCRdb's copy has only in-frame clones and lacks some. The sample yields 200,000 to 250,000 clones, 77% seen once. Sequencing was performed on PBMCs. The receptors shown here come from a woman between 55 and 75 years old in good health and CMV-seropositive.

As to this clone: Germline is not matched at one junction end, which may reflect a read error. This sequence joins TRBV7-9 and TRBJ1-1, with D unclear. Looked up from germline, CDR1 is SEHNR and CDR2 is FQNEAQ (reference sequence). The CDR3 has 13 amino acids. CDR3 in amino acids: CSSTSAGGTEAFF. CDR3 nucleotides: TGTTCCAGCACCTCGGCGGGTGGCACTGAAGCTTTCTTT. Looking up the rest from reference TRBV7-9 and TRBJ1-1 gives the full variable domain: DTGVSQNPRHKITKRGQNVTFRCDPISEHNRLYWYRQTLGQGPEFLTYFQNEAQLEKSRLLSDRFSAERPKGSFSTLEIQRTEQGDSAMYLCSSTSAGGTEAFFGQGTRLTVV.

V usage is TRBV9 and J usage is TRBJ2-1; possibly TRBD2 for D (5 bases). V was cut by 2 bases and J by 8 bases, with 11 bases left in between. This CDR3 is built from 13 residues. Germline lookup yields CDR1 SGDLS and CDR2 YYNGEE. The CDR3 sequence is CASSVASNYEQFF. The DNA for the CDR3 is TGTGCCAGCAGCGTTGCTAGCAACTATGAGCAGTTCTTC. The variable domain in full, with the rest retrieved from reference TRBV9 and TRBJ2-1, is DSGVTQTPKHLITATGQRVTLRCSPRSGDLSVYWYQQSLDQGLQFLIQYYNGEERAKGNILERFSAQQFPDLHSELNLSSLELGDSALYFCASSVASNYEQFFGPGTRLTVL.

The rearrangement links TRBV28 to TRBJ2-7; unclear D gene. V was cut by 10 bases and J by 0 bases, with 13 bases left in between. Germline assignment: CDR1 MDHEN and CDR2 SYDVKM. The CDR3 sequence is 13 residues long. CDR3: CANRRGPSYEQYF. In DNA form, the CDR3 reads TGTGCCAACCGCCGCGGTCCCTCCTACGAGCAGTACTTC.

This chain uses TRBV10-3 with TRBJ1-2; D is unclear. V gave up 4 bases and J gave up 2 bases, with 11 bases separating them. The CDR3 has 14 residues. Germline assignment: CDR1 ENHRY and CDR2 SYGVKD. CDR3 in amino acids: CAISGSQSNYGYTF. As DNA, the CDR3 is TGTGCCATCAGTGGGAGTCAGTCCAACTATGGCTACACCTTC.

J is TRBJ1-2 and V is TRBV6-5, with D maybe TRBD1 (5 bases). The CDR3 contains 16 residues. V lost 0 bases and J 4 bases, leaving 15 bases between the germline ends. Germline V gene lookup returns CDR1 MNHEY and CDR2 SVGAGI. The CDR3 nucleotides read TGTGCCAGCAGTTACTCTAGGGGCCAGGCGGCCTATGGCTACACCTTC. Translation gives CASSYSRGQAAYGYTF.

J is TRBJ2-1 and V is TRBV7-2; D is possibly TRBD2 (6 bases). The V end lost 5 bases, the J end lost 0 bases, and 14 bases lay between the germline ends. CDR3 length equals 16 residues. Germline V gene lookup returns CDR1 SGHTA and CDR2 FQGNSA. The CDR3 region has the DNA TGTGCCAGCAGCCGCTCGGGGGTCAACTCCTACAATGAGCAGTTCTTC. Encoded protein: CASSRSGVNSYNEQFF.

The chain has TRBV28 and TRBJ2-2, with 7 positions matching TRBD1. The CDR3 loop spans 17 amino acids. V lost 4 bases, J lost 0 bases, and 8 bases stayed unmatched. Germline V lookup: CDR1 MDHEN, CDR2 SYDVKM. This CDR3 is CASSYPTGRANTGELFF. The DNA for the CDR3 is TGTGCCAGCAGTTATCCGACAGGGCGAGCGAACACCGGGGAGCTGTTTTTT.

The chain has TRBV7-2 and TRBJ1-4; D remains unclear. Germline V gives CDR1 SGHTA, CDR2 FQGNSA. The CDR3 loop spans 13 amino acids. The V and J ends lost 4 bases and 5 bases respectively, with 8 bases between them. Here the CDR3 reads CASSSGSNEKLFF. Written as DNA, the CDR3 is TGTGCCAGCAGCTCAGGTTCGAATGAAAAACTGTTTTTT.

The J gene is TRBJ1-2, the V gene TRBV5-4; D might be TRBD1 (5 bases). Germline values: CDR1 SGHNT, CDR2 YYREEE (reference sequence). This CDR3 region has 14 residues. V lost 0 bases to trimming and J lost 6 bases, with 12 bases between them. CDR3 amino acids: CASSLDAGGHGYTF. The CDR3 DNA sequence: TGTGCCAGCAGCTTGGACGCGGGGGGACATGGCTACACCTTC.